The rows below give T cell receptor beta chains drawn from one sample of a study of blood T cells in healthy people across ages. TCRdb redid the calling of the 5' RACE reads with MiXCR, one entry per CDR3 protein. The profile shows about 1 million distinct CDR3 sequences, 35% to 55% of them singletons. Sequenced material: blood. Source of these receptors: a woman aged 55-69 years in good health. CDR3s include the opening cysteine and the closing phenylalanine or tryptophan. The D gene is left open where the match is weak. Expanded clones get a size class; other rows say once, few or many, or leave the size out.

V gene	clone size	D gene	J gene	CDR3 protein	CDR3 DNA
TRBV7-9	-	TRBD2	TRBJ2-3	CASSLDPGGGTDTQYF	TGTGCCAGCAGCTTAGATCCGGGAGGAGGCACAGATACGCAGTATTTT
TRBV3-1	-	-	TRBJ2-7	CASSQPSHGGYEQYF	TGTGCCAGCAGCCAGCCAAGCCATGGGGGTTACGAGCAGTACTTC
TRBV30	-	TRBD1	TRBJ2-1	CAWSLEQGAHEQFF	TGTGCCTGGAGTCTCGAACAGGGGGCGCATGAGCAGTTCTTC
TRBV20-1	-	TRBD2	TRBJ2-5	CSASHDLAGDQETQYF	TGCAGTGCTAGCCACGACTTAGCGGGAGACCAAGAGACCCAGTACTTC
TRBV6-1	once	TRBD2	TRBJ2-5	CASSETWTSIGETQYF	TGTGCCAGCAGTGAAACATGGACTAGCATTGGGGAGACCCAGTACTTC
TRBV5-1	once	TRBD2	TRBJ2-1	CASSHGLAGGQSYNEQFF	TGCGCCAGCAGCCACGGACTAGCGGGAGGCCAAAGTTACAATGAGCAGTTCTTC
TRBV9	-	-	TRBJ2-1	CASSGSGSSYNEQFF	TGTGCCAGCAGTGGAAGCGGTAGCTCCTACAATGAGCAGTTCTTC
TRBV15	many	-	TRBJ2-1	CATSRLQGRGYNEQFF	TGTGCCACCAGCAGGTTACAGGGGAGGGGCTACAATGAGCAGTTCTTC
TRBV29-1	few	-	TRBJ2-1	CSVGRVLAVNEQFF	TGCAGCGTTGGCCGGGTCCTAGCTGTCAATGAGCAGTTCTTC
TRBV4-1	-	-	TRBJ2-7	CASSQSQGEEDEQYF	TGCGCCAGCAGCCAATCACAGGGAGAAGAAGACGAGCAGTACTTC
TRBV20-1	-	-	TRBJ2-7	CSARSGRNYEQYF	TGCAGTGCTAGGTCCGGGAGAAACTACGAGCAGTACTTC
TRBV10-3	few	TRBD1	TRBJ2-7	CAISGTGVAYEQYF	TGTGCCATCAGCGGGACAGGGGTTGCCTACGAGCAGTACTTC
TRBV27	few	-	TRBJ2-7	CASSLMRSSYEQYF	TGTGCCAGCAGTTTGATGCGCAGCTCCTACGAGCAGTACTTC
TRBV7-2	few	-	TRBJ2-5	CASSDGSGETQYF	TGTGCCAGCAGCGACGGGTCGGGGGAGACCCAGTACTTC
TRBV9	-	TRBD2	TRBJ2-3	CASSVASSGRHTDTQYF	TGTGCCAGCAGCGTAGCGTCTAGCGGGAGGCACACAGATACGCAGTATTTT
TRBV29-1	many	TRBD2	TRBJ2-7	CSVDSGGTYEQYF	TGCAGCGTTGATAGCGGGGGAACCTACGAGCAGTACTTC